This section outlines one T cell receptor beta chain sequence together with its context. Sequenced by immunoSEQ multiplex PCR; TCRdb stores in-frame clones only, minus some. The table includes under 200,000 clones, about 74% detected once. This sample is drawn from a study of blood T cell repertoires in COVID-19. Study at large: COVID-19 samples from acute and convalescent phases originated in the United States, Italy and Spain.

J lost 4 bases, V lost 0 bases, and 8 bases had no gene match. CDR1 and CDR2 (germline): LGHNA, YSLEER. The CDR3 is 16 amino acids. The source material was peripheral blood. This rearrangement joins TRBV4-3 to TRBJ2-7, with 8 bases identical to TRBD1. This TCR was sampled from a man in his 60s with acute or convalescent COVID-19. The CDR3 sequence: CASSQDAGGVGYEQYF. CDR3 in DNA: TGCGCCAGCAGCCAAGACGCAGGGGGCGTCGGGTACGAGCAGTACTTC.